The entry below describes one T cell receptor beta chain. Its antigen is unidentified. V lost 6 bases, J lost 6 bases, and 20 bases lay in between. The germline gives CDR1 MRHNA, CDR2 SNTAGT. The CDR3 totals 15 residues. PCR employed 60 Vbeta and 13 Jbeta primers. Sequenced by immunoSEQ multiplex PCR; TCRdb stores in-frame clones only, minus some. The sample has 40,000 to 50,000 clones, around three quarters seen once. This record belongs to a study of cytomegalovirus exposure and HLA in healthy donors. General study points: In vitro confirmation showed a few CMV-associated chains to be CMV antigen specific. Reportedly, HLA-A and HLA-B alleles of most subjects were accurately predicted from TCR beta. Presence/absence analyses assumed roughly uniform sequencing depth across donors.

Sequences were obtained from PBMCs. This TCR was sampled from a man aged 30 to 45 in good health and CMV-seronegative. The V call is TRBV6-4, the J call TRBJ1-1; TRBD1 might be the D (5 bases). CDR3 loop: CASRKEDSRAAEAFF. The CDR3 DNA is TGTGCCAGCAGAAAAGAAGACAGTCGGGCTGCTGAAGCTTTCTTT.